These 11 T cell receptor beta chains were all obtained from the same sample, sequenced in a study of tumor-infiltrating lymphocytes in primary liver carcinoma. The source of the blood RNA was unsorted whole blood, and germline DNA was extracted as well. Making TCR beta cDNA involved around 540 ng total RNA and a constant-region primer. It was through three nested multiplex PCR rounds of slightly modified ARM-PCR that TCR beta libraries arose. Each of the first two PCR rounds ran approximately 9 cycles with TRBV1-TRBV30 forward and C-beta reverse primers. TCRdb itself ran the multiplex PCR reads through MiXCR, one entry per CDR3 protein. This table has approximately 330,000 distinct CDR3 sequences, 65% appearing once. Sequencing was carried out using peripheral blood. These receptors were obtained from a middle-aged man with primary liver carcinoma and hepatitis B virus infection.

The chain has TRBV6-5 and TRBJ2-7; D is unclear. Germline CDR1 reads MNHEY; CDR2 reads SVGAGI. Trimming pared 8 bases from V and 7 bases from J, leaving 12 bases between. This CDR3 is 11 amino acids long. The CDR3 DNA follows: TGTGCCAGCGGGGTTGGATATGAGCAGTACTTC. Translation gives CASGVGYEQYF.

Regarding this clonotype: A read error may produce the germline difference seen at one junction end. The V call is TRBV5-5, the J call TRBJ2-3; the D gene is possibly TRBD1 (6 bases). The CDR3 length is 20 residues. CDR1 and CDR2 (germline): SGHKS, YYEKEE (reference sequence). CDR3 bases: TGTGTCAGCAGCTTGGGTACGAAGTTCGGACAGCGAACTCGCACAGATACGCAGTATTTT. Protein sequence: CVSSLGTKFGQRTRTDTQYF. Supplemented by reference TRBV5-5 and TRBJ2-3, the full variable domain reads DAGVTQSPTHLIKTRGQQVTLRCSPISGHKSVSWYQQVLGQGPQFIFQYYEKEERGRGNFPDRFSARQFPNYSSELNVNALLLGDSALYLCVSSLGTKFGQRTRTDTQYFGPGTRLTVL.

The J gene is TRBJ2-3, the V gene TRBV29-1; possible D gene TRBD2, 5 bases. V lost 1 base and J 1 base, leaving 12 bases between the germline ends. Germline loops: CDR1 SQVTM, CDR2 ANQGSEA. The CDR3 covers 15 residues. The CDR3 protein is CSVEVPSRCTDTQYF. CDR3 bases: TGCAGCGTTGAAGTTCCTAGCAGGTGCACAGATACGCAGTATTTT.

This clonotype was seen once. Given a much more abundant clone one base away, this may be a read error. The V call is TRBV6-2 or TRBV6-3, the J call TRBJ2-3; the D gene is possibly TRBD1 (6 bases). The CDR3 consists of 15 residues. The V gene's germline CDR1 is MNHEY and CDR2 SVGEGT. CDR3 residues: CVSSYSQQGSDTQYF. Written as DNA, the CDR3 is TGTGTCAGCAGTTACTCCCAACAGGGATCAGATACGCAGTATTTT.

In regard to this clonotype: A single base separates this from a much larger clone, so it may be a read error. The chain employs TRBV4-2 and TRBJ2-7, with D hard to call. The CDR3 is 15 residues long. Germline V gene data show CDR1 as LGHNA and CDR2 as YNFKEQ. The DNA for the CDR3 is TGTGCCAGCAGCCAAGATCGGGTTGCATCCTACGAGCAGTGCTTC. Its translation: CASSQDRVASYEQCF.

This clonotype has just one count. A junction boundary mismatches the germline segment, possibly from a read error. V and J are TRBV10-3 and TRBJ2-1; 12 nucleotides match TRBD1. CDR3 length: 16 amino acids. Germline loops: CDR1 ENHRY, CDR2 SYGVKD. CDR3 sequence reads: CAISETGTGGGNEQCF. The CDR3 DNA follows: TGTGCCATCAGTGAGACTGGGACAGGGGGCGGCAATGAGCAGTGCTTC.

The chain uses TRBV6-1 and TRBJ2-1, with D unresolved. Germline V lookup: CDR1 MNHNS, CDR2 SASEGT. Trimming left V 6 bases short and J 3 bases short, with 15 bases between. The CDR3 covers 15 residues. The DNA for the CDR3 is TGTGCCAGCAGACTCGAAAAGGCCTTCTACAATGAGCAGTTCTTC. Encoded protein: CASRLEKAFYNEQFF.

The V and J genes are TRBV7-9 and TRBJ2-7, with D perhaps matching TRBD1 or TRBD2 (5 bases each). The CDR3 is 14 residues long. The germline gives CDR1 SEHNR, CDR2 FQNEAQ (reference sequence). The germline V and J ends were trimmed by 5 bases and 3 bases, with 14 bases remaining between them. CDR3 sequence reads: CASSITGTIYEQYF. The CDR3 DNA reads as TGTGCCAGCAGCATCACCGGGACGATCTACGAGCAGTACTTC.

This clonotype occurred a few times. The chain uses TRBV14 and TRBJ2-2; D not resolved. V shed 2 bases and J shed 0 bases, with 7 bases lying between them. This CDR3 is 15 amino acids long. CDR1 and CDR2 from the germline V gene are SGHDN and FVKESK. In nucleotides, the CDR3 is TGTGCCAGCAGCCAAATTTGGGCGAACACCGGGGAGCTGTTTTTT. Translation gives CASSQIWANTGELFF.

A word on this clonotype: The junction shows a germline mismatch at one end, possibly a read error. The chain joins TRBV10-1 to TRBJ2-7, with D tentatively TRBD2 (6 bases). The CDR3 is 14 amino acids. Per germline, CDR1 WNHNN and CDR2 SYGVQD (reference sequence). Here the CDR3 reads CASGESGPKDERYF. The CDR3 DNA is TGCGCCAGCGGTGAGAGCGGGCCAAAGGACGAGCGGTACTTC.

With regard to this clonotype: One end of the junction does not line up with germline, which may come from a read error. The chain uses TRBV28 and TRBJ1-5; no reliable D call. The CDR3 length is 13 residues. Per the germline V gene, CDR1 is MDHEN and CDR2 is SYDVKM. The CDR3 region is CASGRTSNQHQHF. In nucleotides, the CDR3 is TGTGCCAGCGGACGGACGAGCAATCAGCACCAGCATTTT.